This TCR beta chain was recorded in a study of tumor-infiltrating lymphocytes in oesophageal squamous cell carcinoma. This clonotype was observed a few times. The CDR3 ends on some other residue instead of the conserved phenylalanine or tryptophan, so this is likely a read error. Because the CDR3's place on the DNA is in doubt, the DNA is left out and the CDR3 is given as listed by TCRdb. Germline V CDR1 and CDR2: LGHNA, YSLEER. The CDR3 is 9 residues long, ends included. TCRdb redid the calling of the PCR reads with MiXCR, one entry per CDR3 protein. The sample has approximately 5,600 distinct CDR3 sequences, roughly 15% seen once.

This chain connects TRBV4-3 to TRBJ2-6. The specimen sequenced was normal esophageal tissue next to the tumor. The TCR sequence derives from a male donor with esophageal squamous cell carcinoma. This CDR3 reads CASSQDVGI.